The clone carrying this T cell receptor beta chain was counted only a few times. The antigen is not known. The germline gives CDR1 SEHNR, CDR2 FQNEAQ (reference sequence). This CDR3 has 14 residues. V lost 3 bases to trimming and J lost 7 bases, with 13 bases between them. Using its own MiXCR run on the reads, TCRdb lists one record per CDR3 protein. The sample has 100,000 or so distinct CDR3 sequences; around 40% are singletons. These data come from a study of T cell repertoires in cytomegalovirus infection. Study-level background: Use of recently identified HLA-C-restricted and well-studied HLA-B-restricted CMV epitopes was part of the study. Matching HLA type and CMV infection were both indicated by public TCR beta signatures.

Study-level findings and limits: Of the TCR beta families, the public ones yielded a cumulative frequency that identified carriers of CMV plus the relevant HLA. The ex vivo response was dominated by HLA-C-restricted CMV-specific TCR beta clonotypes.

Sequencing was performed on CD8+ T cells from cultured PBMCs, taken from culture after CMV antigen stimulation. This chain links TRBV7-9 with TRBJ1-5; D is possibly TRBD1 (6 bases). This TCR came from a human donor in good health (CMV status not recorded). Some clones in this sample may be carry-over from other donors' samples. CDR3 sequence (DNA): TGTGCCAGCAGCTTGGGGGGGGGGGCCCAGCCCCAGCATTTT. Its protein is CASSLGGGAQPQHF.